This TCR beta chain comes out of a study of cytomegalovirus exposure and HLA in healthy donors. Overall study findings and caveats: Reports showed the classifier diagnosing cytomegalovirus status with high specificity and sensitivity. Likely technical artifact: a cluster of highly shared sequence variants.

PCR amplification relied on 60 Vbeta primers (plus 13 Jbeta primers). Only in-frame clones appear in the TCRdb table, and some are missing; sequencing was by immunoSEQ multiplex PCR. The data contain about 110,000 clones, around four fifths of them singletons. Only a few counts were recorded for this clone. What it binds is unknown. CDR3 length: 14 amino acids. Trimming left V 2 bases short and J 0 bases short, with 7 bases between. Germline V gene lookup returns CDR1 SEHNR and CDR2 FQNEAQ (reference sequence). Sequencing used PBMCs. The origin of this receptor is a man aged 45-60 years in good health and CMV-seronegative. The rearrangement joins TRBV7-9 to TRBJ1-1; possible D gene TRBD1, 5 bases. CDR3 loop: CASSLQGMNTEAFF. CDR3 DNA: TGTGCCAGCAGCTTACAGGGCATGAACACTGAAGCTTTCTTT.